This T cell receptor beta chain was found in a study of monozygotic twins with cystic fibrosis (dated by TCRdb to the early 2020s). With regard to the full study: Barcoded libraries were prepared from about 3 micrograms of fragmented DNA with roughly 16 PCR cycles. Data for three of the twin pairs had been reported earlier in a different context. To assess genetic influence on V and J gene usage, the study compared TCR beta repertoires within and across 16 monozygotic twin pairs with cystic fibrosis. The cohort included ten female and six male twin pairs, mostly children and adolescents, aged about 2.0 to 40 years with a median of about 8.2 years. Twins were ranked among 1,060 cohort participants for weight-for-height and FEVPerc (FEV1 disease centile) at the day of blood sampling.

Following the manufacturer's instructions, the researchers used the immunoSEQ immune profiling system to amplify TCR beta CDR3 regions via multiplex PCR. An Illumina NextSeq system was used to carry out the sequencing. The study's processing was this. Sequence data were processed on the immunoSEQ Analyzer platform, and clonality was calculated as the square root of Simpson's index of productive rearrangements. Similarity in V and J usage was quantified by Jensen-Shannon distance, and CDR3 generation probabilities were calculated with OLGA. The researchers looked up shared CDR3 sequences in the immuneACCESS database (August 2020) and in VDJdb (December 2020). Drawn from immuneACCESS, this table holds only the in-frame rearrangements with V and J called that TCRdb kept. Clones are partly lost; checked studies trace under half to an unresolved V gene and leave the rest unexplained. The D gene and trimming were derived from the DNA, and the V and J assignments and clone size from that table. The table for this sample lists approximately 27,000 clones; around nine tenths of them were counted only once. Around 0.5% of the sample comes from the top ten.

Reading the germline V gene (reference sequence) gives CDR1 LNHDA and CDR2 SQIVND. The CDR3 holds 14 amino acids from the cysteine to the phenylalanine. The read is trimmed to its CDR3 DNA, 42 bases read in frame from base 1. Relative to germline, V is missing 5 bases and J is missing 4 bases, with 8 bases of the junction outside any gene match. General conclusions and limits of the study: V gene usage was most similar to the co-twin in 13 of 16 pairs, and J usage was most similar to the co-twin in 8 of 16 pairs, which suggests genetic constraints. Nucleotide-identical clonotype sharing was significantly higher within monozygotic CF twin pairs than between unrelated CF individuals (P = 0.000026, Mann-Whitney). Simpson clonality was generally low (median about 0.0095), suggesting a naive-dominated repertoire, with higher clonality in the most severely affected patients. The cohort was small, and the number of shared CDR3s showed no association with age, concordance or disease severity.

The twin pairs came from the European Cystic Fibrosis Twin and Sibling Study Cohort, a cohort that recruited patients from roughly 160 CF clinics across 14 European countries. Zygosity and CFTR genotype were verified in-house, with zygosity tested by multiplex PCR of nine short tandem repeat loci. Peripheral blood was taken from each twin, and clinical parameters were recorded on the day of blood sampling. Genomic DNA was isolated from peripheral blood cells with phenol/chloroform and kept in TE buffer at 4 degrees C. In the case of this clone: Its antigen target is currently unknown. No clone much larger than this one lies a single base away; base qualities are absent.

Sequenced: blood. In this chain, TRBV19 is recombined with TRBJ2-7; 7 middle bases align to TRBD1. The sequence came from a girl aged 2-15 years with cystic fibrosis. The base sequence is TGTGCCAGTAGTCACAGGGGCGGTTGGTACGAGCAGTACTTC. It translates as CASSHRGGWYEQYF.